This TCR beta chain comes out of a study of glioma-infiltrating T cells after dendritic cell vaccination. At the level of the study: Glioblastoma patients came from Phase I and II dendritic cell vaccination trials.

The germline gives CDR1 LNHDA, CDR2 SQIVND (reference sequence). The V segment lost 5 bases and the J segment 7 bases; nucleotides outside the gene matches: 5. The CDR3 totals 12 residues. This clone was observed a few times. The repertoire was sequenced with immunoSEQ multiplex PCR; TCRdb's copy has only in-frame clones and lacks some. The sample lists about 100,000 clones; 70% to 80% were seen once. This TCR was recovered from a human donor with glioblastoma. The chain is built from TRBV19 and TRBJ2-7; the match to TRBD1 covers 7 bases. Here the sequenced sample was blood, taken before dendritic cell vaccination. In nucleotides, the CDR3 is TGTGCCAGTAGTGAAGGGACAGCTGAGCAGTACTTC. Translation: CASSEGTAEQYF.